These 24 T cell receptor beta chains originate from one sample sequenced in a study of blood T cell repertoires in COVID-19. Generated by immunoSEQ multiplex PCR, the TCRdb table keeps only in-frame clones and is missing some. The data contain about 150,000 clones, more than 85% of them singletons. The sequenced material came from peripheral blood. The receptors derive from a man over 45 with acute or convalescent COVID-19.

This chain uses TRBV11-2 with TRBJ2-7; 9 positions match TRBD1. The CDR3 totals 15 residues. V shed 6 bases, J shed 7 bases, and the junction held 13 bases outside the gene matches. From germline, CDR1 is SGHAT and CDR2 FQNNGV. This CDR3 reads CASRNGLGQGYEQYF. For the CDR3, the DNA is TGTGCCAGCAGAAACGGGTTGGGACAGGGTTATGAGCAGTACTTC.

V and J are TRBV4-1 and TRBJ2-2; 13 bases agree with TRBD2. J gave up 7 bases and V 5 bases, and 7 bases lay outside the gene matches. Germline assignment: CDR1 MGHRA and CDR2 YSYEKL. This CDR3 is 16 amino acids long. CDR3 coding DNA: TGCGCCAGCAGCGACTGGACTAGCGGGAGAGTCGGGGAGCTGTTTTTT. It specifies CASSDWTSGRVGELFF.

The J gene is TRBJ2-3, the V gene TRBV3-1 (or the pseudogene TRBV3-2); 7 bases are a match to TRBD1. Germline V gene lookup returns CDR1 LGHDT and CDR2 YNNKEL (reference sequence). CDR3 length: 13 residues. After removal of 10 bases from V and 3 bases from J, the junction contained 7 bases not matched to a gene. CDR3 in DNA: TGTGCCACCATCCGGGACAGTACAGATACGCAGTATTTT. It codes for CATIRDSTDTQYF.

The chain is built from TRBV11-2 and TRBJ1-2; tentatively, D is TRBD1 (5 bases). The germline V gene encodes CDR1 SGHAT and CDR2 FQNNGV. V gave up 4 bases and J gave up 4 bases, with 7 bases separating them. The CDR3 runs 12 residues. The CDR3 DNA sequence: TGTGCCAGCAGCTGGGGGGGCTATGGCTACACCTTC. Encoded protein: CASSWGGYGYTF.

This chain's CDR3 is CASSLRGPEDEQFF. Written as DNA, the CDR3 is TGTGCCAGCAGCTTAAGGGGGCCGGAGGATGAGCAGTTCTTC. This rearrangement joins TRBV7-3 to TRBJ2-1; possible D gene TRBD1, 6 bases. V was clipped by 1 base and J by 8 bases, with 12 bases between them. Germline values: CDR1 SGHTA, CDR2 FQGTGA. This CDR3 region has 14 residues.

The J gene is TRBJ2-2, the V gene TRBV7-8; 10 bases line up with TRBD2. Germline CDR1 is SGHVS and CDR2 is FQNEAQ. V lost 5 bases, J lost 2 bases, and 5 bases stayed unmatched. The CDR3 is made up of 16 amino acids. CDR3 in amino acids: CASSRTSGINTGELFF. CDR3 DNA sequence: TGTGCCAGCAGCCGAACTAGCGGGATCAACACCGGGGAGCTGTTTTTT. Drawing the rest from reference TRBV7-8 and TRBJ2-2, the complete variable domain is GAGVSQSPRYKVAKRGQDVALRCDPISGHVSLFWYQQALGQGPEFLTYFQNEAQLDKSGLPSDRFFAERPEGSVSTLKIQRTQQEDSAVYLCASSRTSGINTGELFFGEGSRLTVL.

The chain uses TRBV4-3 and TRBJ1-6, with D perhaps TRBD1 (5 bases). Germline CDR1 is LGHNA and CDR2 is YSLEER. V shed 1 base and J shed 9 bases, with 13 bases lying between them. The CDR3 is 15 residues long. In nucleotides, the CDR3 is TGCGCCAGCAGCCAAGGCGGAGGGGAAGGTTCACCCCTCCACTTT. The encoded protein is CASSQGGGEGSPLHF.

This sequence joins TRBV28 and TRBJ1-5, with a possible D match to TRBD1 (6 bases). The V gene's germline CDR1 is MDHEN and CDR2 SYDVKM. The V and J ends lost 3 bases and 6 bases respectively, with 12 bases between them. This CDR3 spans 14 amino acids. The CDR3 region is CASSFGQTGQPQHF. DNA of the CDR3: TGTGCCAGCAGTTTCGGACAGACGGGTCAGCCCCAGCATTTT.

The chain links TRBV30 to TRBJ1-1, with D possibly matching TRBD1 (5 bases). This CDR3 is 15 amino acids long. From germline, CDR1 is GTSNPN and CDR2 SVGIG (reference sequence). V was clipped by 4 bases and J by 6 bases, with 21 bases between them. This CDR3 reads CAWTIGGGGVPEAFF. The CDR3 region has the DNA TGTGCCTGGACCATAGGTGGGGGAGGGGTCCCTGAAGCTTTCTTT.

The chain uses TRBV2 and TRBJ1-2; D is possibly TRBD1 (6 bases). Germline CDR1 and CDR2: SNHLY and FYNNEI. The V gene lost 6 bases and the J gene lost 8 bases, with 22 bases spanning the gap. The CDR3 is 15 amino acids. The CDR3 reads CASRTADSGVSGYTF. DNA for the CDR3: TGTGCCAGCAGAACCGCTGATTCAGGGGTTTCGGGCTACACCTTC.

The CDR3, as DNA: TGCGCCAGCAGCTTGGCAATCGGACTAGCGGACTCCTACGAGCAGTACTTC. Its translation: CASSLAIGLADSYEQYF. The chain has TRBV5-1 and TRBJ2-7; 10 nucleotides agree with TRBD2. The length of the CDR3 is 17 residues. Germline CDR1 SGHRS, CDR2 YFSETQ. Trimming cost V 0 bases and J 0 bases; bases outside gene matches: 6.

The chain recombines TRBV5-4 with TRBJ2-1; 11 bases agree with TRBD1. The V gene's germline CDR1 is SGHNT and CDR2 YYREEE (reference sequence). This CDR3 is 15 amino acids long. V gave up 3 bases and J gave up 4 bases; unmatched junction bases: 3. In DNA, the CDR3 is TGTGCCAGCAGCTGGGGACAGGGGGTTTACAATGAGCAGTTCTTC. Protein sequence: CASSWGQGVYNEQFF.

This clone qualifies as medium-sized. The chain is built from TRBV30 and TRBJ1-3; no clear D. The CDR3 loop spans 16 amino acids. V was cut by 1 base and J by 0 bases, with 13 bases left in between. Germline-derived CDR1 and CDR2 are GTSNPN and SVGIG (reference sequence). The CDR3 DNA sequence: TGTGCCTGGAGTGATTTGGCACCGAACTCTGGAAACACCATATATTTT. This codes for CAWSDLAPNSGNTIYF.

CDR3 bases: TGTGCCAGTAGTACGACCGGGACAGGGACGGTCAGCAATCAGCCCCAGCATTTT. Residues: CASSTTGTGTVSNQPQHF. The V gene is TRBV19, the J gene TRBJ1-5; the match to TRBD1 covers 9 bases. CDR3 size: 18 residues. Germline V gives CDR1 LNHDA, CDR2 SQIVND (reference sequence). Trimming at V came to 4 bases and at J to 1 base, leaving 11 bases not matched to a gene.

The V gene is TRBV28, the J gene TRBJ2-7, with 9 bases that match TRBD2. The CDR3 is 15 residues long. The junction had 9 bases not matched to a gene; V was cut back by 6 bases and J by 3 bases. Looked up from germline, CDR1 is MDHEN and CDR2 is SYDVKM. CDR3 loop: CASRPLAGYLYEQYF. The DNA of the CDR3 is TGTGCCAGCAGACCACTAGCGGGTTATCTCTACGAGCAGTACTTC.

The chain joins TRBV6-6 to TRBJ2-4, with 10 bases aligning to TRBD2. The CDR3 extends over 15 amino acids. Unmatched junction bases numbered 6, after V lost 7 bases and J lost 3 bases. Germline V lookup: CDR1 MNHNY, CDR2 SVGAGI (reference sequence). The CDR3: CASNAGTSDKNIQYF. The CDR3 DNA reads TGTGCCAGCAACGCCGGGACTAGCGACAAAAACATTCAGTACTTC.

The chain combines TRBV7-9 with TRBJ1-4; TRBD1 might be the D (5 bases). Trimming took 6 bases from V and 11 from J, leaving 19 bases between them. The CDR3 spans 14 residues. From germline, CDR1 is SEHNR and CDR2 FQNEAQ (reference sequence). The CDR3 sequence is CASSPGGGDGKLFF. The CDR3 DNA follows: TGTGCCAGCAGTCCGGGAGGAGGGGACGGCAAACTGTTTTTT.

The J gene is TRBJ2-5, the V gene TRBV9; 12 bases agree with TRBD2. CDR1 is SGDLS and CDR2 is YYNGEE in the germline V gene. V lost 4 bases to trimming and J lost 0 bases; unmatched junction nucleotides: 16. This CDR3 has 20 amino acids. This CDR3 is CASSSNPGTSGSTYQETQYF. In DNA, the CDR3 is TGTGCCAGCAGCTCCAACCCCGGGACTAGCGGGTCGACGTACCAAGAGACCCAGTACTTC.

This chain connects TRBV18 to TRBJ2-5, with TRBD1 identical over 7 bases. Germline V gives CDR1 KGHSH, CDR2 LQKENI. Trimming at V came to 6 bases and at J to 0 bases, leaving 16 bases not matched to a gene. CDR3 size: 18 residues. In DNA, the CDR3 is TGTGCCAGCTCCCCCCAGGTACAGGGGCCTGGAAACCAAGAGACCCAGTACTTC. This encodes CASSPQVQGPGNQETQYF.

V usage is TRBV27 and J usage is TRBJ2-2, with 12 bases lining up with TRBD2. CDR3 length equals 16 residues. V lost 6 bases, J lost 7 bases, and 9 bases stayed unmatched. Per germline, CDR1 MNHEY and CDR2 SMNVEV (reference sequence). The DNA for the CDR3 is TGTGCCAGCAGGCCTGGGACTAGCGGGTTAGGCGGGGAGCTGTTTTTT. Residues: CASRPGTSGLGGELFF.

This chain joins TRBV27 and TRBJ2-7, with TRBD2 matching over 10 bases. The CDR3 extends over 15 amino acids. The ends lost 6 bases at V and 3 bases at J; junction bases unmatched: 8. Germline V CDR1 and CDR2: MNHEY, SMNVEV (reference sequence). CDR3 residues: CASRYSGGKIYEQYV. The CDR3 DNA is TGTGCCAGCAGATATAGCGGGGGGAAGATCTACGAGCAGTACGTC.

The CDR3 bases are TGTGCCAGTAGTAGGGGCACCCTGGGCAATCAGCCCCAGCATTTT. This codes for CASSRGTLGNQPQHF. V and J are TRBV19 and TRBJ1-5; TRBD1 is a possible D gene (5 bases). Looked up from germline, CDR1 is LNHDA and CDR2 is SQIVND (reference sequence). Trimming shortened V by 4 bases and J by 2 bases, and 12 bases separated the two germline ends. This CDR3 region has 15 residues.

The chain has TRBV6-1 and TRBJ1-3, with D possibly matching TRBD1 (5 bases). This CDR3 has 16 residues. V was shortened by 4 bases and J by 0 bases, with 13 bases between the two germline ends. The germline gives CDR1 MNHNS, CDR2 SASEGT. The CDR3 DNA reads as TGTGCCAGCAGTGCCCAGGGTGCTAACTCTGGAAACACCATATATTTT. Translating gives CASSAQGANSGNTIYF.

The rearrangement links TRBV13 to TRBJ2-3; 7 positions match TRBD1. CDR1 and CDR2 (germline): PRHDT, FYEKMQ (reference sequence). Trimming cost V 5 bases and J 0 bases; bases outside gene matches: 2. The CDR3 totals 14 residues. CDR3 nucleotide sequence: TGTGCCAGCAGCGAGACAGGGAGCACAGATACGCAGTATTTT. This encodes CASSETGSTDTQYF.